This is a list of T cell receptor beta chains from one sample in a study of OX40 agonist ivuxolimab in advanced cancers. Profiled with immunoSEQ multiplex PCR; TCRdb holds only in-frame clones, not every one. The data hold tens of thousands of clones, with 88% observed a single time. The sample consisted of CD4+ or CD8+ T cells sorted from blood, taken in a trial of the OX40 agonist ivuxolimab. The receptor set was obtained from an adult with an advanced solid tumor such as melanoma, head and neck, liver or kidney cancer. CDR3s include the opening cysteine and the closing phenylalanine or tryptophan. Each record gives: D gene, clone size, V gene, J gene, CDR3 length, CDR3 protein, CDR3 DNA. D genes are given only for firm matches. Size is stated for part of the rows, as once, few or many counts, or as a class when the clone is expanded.

>.|.|TRBV5-1|TRBJ1-1|14
CASSSQWTNTEAFF
TGCGCCAGCAGCTCGCAATGGACAAACACTGAAGCTTTCTTT
>.|once|TRBV6-1|TRBJ2-2|15
CASSIGQPNTGELFF
TGTGCCAGCAGTATAGGACAGCCGAACACCGGGGAGCTGTTTTTT
>.|.|TRBV6-4|TRBJ2-5|11
CASKKGRGQYF
TGTGCCAGCAAAAAGGGACGAGGCCAGTACTTC
>.|.|TRBV12-5|TRBJ1-3|20
CASGLVLMRAGTGSGNTIYF
TGTGCTAGTGGTTTGGTACTGATGCGGGCAGGGACCGGCTCTGGAAACACCATATATTTT
>.|.|TRBV28|TRBJ1-3|17
CASSPRLREPTGNTIYF
TGTGCCAGCAGTCCCAGGTTACGGGAGCCCACTGGAAACACCATATATTTT
>.|.|TRBV19|TRBJ1-1|12
CASSLAGTEAFF
TGTGCCAGTAGTTTGGCGGGCACTGAAGCTTTCTTT
>TRBD2|.|TRBV27|TRBJ2-3|20
CASSLIGRELFTSSTDTQYF
TGTGCCAGCAGTTTGATTGGGCGGGAGCTATTTACTTCTAGCACAGATACGCAGTATTTT
>.|.|TRBV6-5|TRBJ2-3|16
CASSFSGTLGTDTQYF
TGTGCCAGCAGTTTTTCCGGGACTTTGGGCACAGATACGCAGTATTTT
>TRBD1|few|TRBV5-1|TRBJ1-2|15
CASSLDGQGAGGYTF
TGCGCCAGCAGCTTGGACGGACAGGGGGCGGGAGGCTACACCTTC
>TRBD2|.|TRBV9|TRBJ2-3|17
CASSVGASGGRTDTQYF
TGTGCCAGCAGCGTAGGGGCTAGCGGGGGGCGCACAGATACGCAGTATTTT
>.|.|TRBV5-1|TRBJ2-2|15
CASSDGQKNTGELFF
TGCGCCAGCAGCGACGGACAGAAGAACACCGGGGAGCTGTTTTTT
>.|.|TRBV5-4|TRBJ2-3|15
CASSFEGGSTDTQYF
TGTGCCAGCAGCTTCGAAGGCGGGAGCACAGATACGCAGTATTTT
>.|.|TRBV4-2|TRBJ2-7|17
CASSQVGDGRSSYEQYF
TGTGCCAGCAGCCAAGTGGGGGACGGAAGAAGCTCCTACGAGCAGTACTTC
>TRBD1|.|TRBV6-6|TRBJ2-1|15
CASRTDRVIRNEQFF
TGTGCCAGCAGGACGGACAGGGTTATTAGGAATGAGCAGTTCTTC
>.|once|TRBV2|TRBJ2-4|15
CASSEDRASKNIQYF
TGTGCCAGCAGTGAAGACAGGGCATCCAAAAACATTCAGTACTTC
>TRBD1|.|TRBV10-3|TRBJ1-6|13
CAISRDSNSPLHF
TGTGCCATCAGCCGGGACAGTAATTCACCCCTCCACTTT
>.|once|TRBV28|TRBJ1-2|15
CASSLKGGLRYGYTF
TGTGCCAGCAGTCTAAAGGGGGGGCTGCGATATGGCTACACCTTC
>.|.|TRBV28|TRBJ1-1|11
CSTRERTEAFF
TGTTCGACCCGGGAGAGGACTGAAGCTTTCTTT
>.|.|TRBV9|TRBJ1-1|15
CASRAHEGGNTEAFF
TGTGCCAGCAGGGCCCATGAGGGGGGGAACACTGAAGCTTTCTTT
>.|.|TRBV7-2|TRBJ1-5|14
CASSLRQGGQPQHF
TGTGCCAGCAGCTTAAGGCAGGGAGGTCAGCCCCAGCATTTT
>.|.|TRBV10-2|TRBJ1-6|14
CASSPDPSGRPLHF
TGCGCCAGCAGTCCAGACCCCTCAGGAAGGCCCCTCCACTTT
>.|.|TRBV29-1|TRBJ2-7|11
CSVGGSNEQYF
TGCAGCGTTGGGGGGTCCAACGAGCAGTACTTC
>.|.|TRBV28|TRBJ1-1|15
CASSLGGASIGEAFF
TGTGCCAGCAGTTTGGGGGGCGCGTCGATAGGTGAAGCTTTCTTT
>TRBD1|.|TRBV2|TRBJ1-3|16
CASSEAGTGSGNTIYF
TGTGCCAGCAGTGAAGCGGGGACAGGGTCTGGAAACACCATATATTTT
>TRBD2|.|TRBV11-3|TRBJ2-1|14
CASSAGTNYNEQFF
TGTGCCAGCAGCGCCGGGACTAACTACAATGAGCAGTTCTTC
>.|few|TRBV20-1|TRBJ1-1|9
CSALIRGPF
TGCAGTGCTCTAATTCGGGGCCCTTTT